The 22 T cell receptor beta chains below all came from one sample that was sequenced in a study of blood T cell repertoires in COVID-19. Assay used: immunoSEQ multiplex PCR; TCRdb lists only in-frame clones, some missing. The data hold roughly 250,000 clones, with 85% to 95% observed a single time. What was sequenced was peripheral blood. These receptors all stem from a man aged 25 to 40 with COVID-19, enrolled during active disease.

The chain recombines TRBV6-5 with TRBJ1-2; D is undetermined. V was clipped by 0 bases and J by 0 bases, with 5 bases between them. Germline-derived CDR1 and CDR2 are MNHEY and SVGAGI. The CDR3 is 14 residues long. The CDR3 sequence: CASSYSAANYGYTF. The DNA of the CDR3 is TGTGCCAGCAGTTACTCAGCGGCTAACTATGGCTACACCTTC.

The CDR3 nucleotides read TGTGCCAGCAGTGACCCGAGGAGGGGCTCTAACTATGGCTACACCTTC. Translated: CASSDPRRGSNYGYTF. The chain recombines TRBV2 with TRBJ1-2, with D possibly matching TRBD1 (5 bases). The germline gives CDR1 SNHLY, CDR2 FYNNEI. Trimming pared 3 bases from V and 0 bases from J, leaving 14 bases between. The length of the CDR3 is 16 residues.

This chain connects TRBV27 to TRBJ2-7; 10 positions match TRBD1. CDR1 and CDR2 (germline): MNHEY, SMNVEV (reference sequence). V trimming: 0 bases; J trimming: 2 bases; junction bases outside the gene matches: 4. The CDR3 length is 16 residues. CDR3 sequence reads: CASSLSDRGGPYEQYF. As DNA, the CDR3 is TGTGCCAGCAGTTTATCGGACAGGGGGGGACCCTACGAGCAGTACTTC.

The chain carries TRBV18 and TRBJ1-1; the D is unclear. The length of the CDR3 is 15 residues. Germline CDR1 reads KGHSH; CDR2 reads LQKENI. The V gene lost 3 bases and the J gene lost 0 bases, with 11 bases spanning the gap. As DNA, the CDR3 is TGTGCCAGCTCACCTGCGGGCGACGTGAACACTGAAGCTTTCTTT. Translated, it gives CASSPAGDVNTEAFF.

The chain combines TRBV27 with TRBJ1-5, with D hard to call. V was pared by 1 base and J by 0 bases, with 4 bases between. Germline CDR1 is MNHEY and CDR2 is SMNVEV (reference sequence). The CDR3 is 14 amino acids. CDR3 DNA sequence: TGTGCCAGCAGTTTATTTAGTAGCAATCAGCCCCAGCATTTT. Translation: CASSLFSSNQPQHF.

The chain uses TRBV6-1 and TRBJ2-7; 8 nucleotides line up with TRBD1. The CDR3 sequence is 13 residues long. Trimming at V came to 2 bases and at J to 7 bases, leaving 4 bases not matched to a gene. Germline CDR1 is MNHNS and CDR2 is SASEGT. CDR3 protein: CASSEQGAREQYF. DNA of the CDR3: TGTGCCAGCAGTGAACAGGGGGCGCGGGAGCAGTACTTC.

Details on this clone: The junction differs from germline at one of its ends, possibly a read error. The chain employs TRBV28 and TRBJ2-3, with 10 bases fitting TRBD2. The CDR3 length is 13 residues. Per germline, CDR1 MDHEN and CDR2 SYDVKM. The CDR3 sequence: CASSPDSSGGLDF. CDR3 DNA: TGTGCCAGCAGTCCGGACTCTAGCGGGGGACTAGATTTT.

The DNA for the CDR3 is TGTGCCATCAGTGCTAGACAGGGGCCTAATGAAAAACTGTTTTTT. This gives the protein CAISARQGPNEKLFF. The chain has TRBV10-3 and TRBJ1-4; the match to TRBD1 covers 8 bases. Germline CDR1 ENHRY, CDR2 SYGVKD. CDR3 size: 15 residues. V was clipped by 4 bases and J by 3 bases; unmatched bases: 4.

CDR3 region: CASSQTRTVAYGYTF. Written as DNA, the CDR3 is TGTGCCAGCAGCCAAACCCGGACAGTAGCCTATGGCTACACCTTC. The V and J genes are TRBV4-2 and TRBJ1-2; tentative D call: TRBD1 (6 bases). The CDR3 spans 15 residues. Germline-derived CDR1 and CDR2 are LGHNA and YNFKEQ. Deletions cut 2 bases from V and 4 bases from J, with 14 bases between.

Here the CDR3 DNA reads TGTGCCAGCAGGACGGCAGGGGACAATTCACCCCTCCACTTT. This codes for CASRTAGDNSPLHF. The genes are TRBV6-5 and TRBJ1-6, with TRBD1 as a possible D gene (6 bases). V shed 6 bases and J shed 7 bases, with 13 bases lying between them. Per germline, CDR1 MNHEY and CDR2 SVGAGI. The CDR3 contains 14 residues.

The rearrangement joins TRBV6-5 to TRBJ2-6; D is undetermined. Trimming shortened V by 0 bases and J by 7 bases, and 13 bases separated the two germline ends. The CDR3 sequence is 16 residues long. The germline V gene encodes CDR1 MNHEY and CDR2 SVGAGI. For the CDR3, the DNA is TGTGCCAGCAGTTACTCGCCCGCTAGTGAAGCCAACGTCCTGACTTTC. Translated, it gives CASSYSPASEANVLTF.

The CDR3 region is CASSRFGDSGGANNEQFF. CDR3 DNA: TGTGCCAGCAGCCGATTTGGTGATAGCGGGGGGGCGAATAATGAGCAGTTCTTC. The chain uses TRBV3-1 (or the pseudogene TRBV3-2) and TRBJ2-1, with 11 bases fitting TRBD2. The CDR3 length is 18 residues. J gave up 7 bases and V 4 bases, and 15 bases lay outside the gene matches. Germline assignment: CDR1 LGHDT and CDR2 YNNKEL (reference sequence).

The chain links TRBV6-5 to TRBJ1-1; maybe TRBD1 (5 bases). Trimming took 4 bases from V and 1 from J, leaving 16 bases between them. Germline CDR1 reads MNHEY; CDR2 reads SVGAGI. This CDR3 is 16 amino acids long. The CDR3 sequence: CASSFFSQGGNTEAFF. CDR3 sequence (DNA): TGTGCCAGCAGTTTTTTCAGCCAGGGAGGGAACACTGAAGCTTTCTTT.

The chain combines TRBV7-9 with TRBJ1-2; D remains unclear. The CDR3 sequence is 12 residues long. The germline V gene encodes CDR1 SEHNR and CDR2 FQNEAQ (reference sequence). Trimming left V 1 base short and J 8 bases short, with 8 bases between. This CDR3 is CASSLVEAGYTF. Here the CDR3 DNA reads TGTGCCAGCAGCTTAGTCGAGGCAGGCTACACCTTC.

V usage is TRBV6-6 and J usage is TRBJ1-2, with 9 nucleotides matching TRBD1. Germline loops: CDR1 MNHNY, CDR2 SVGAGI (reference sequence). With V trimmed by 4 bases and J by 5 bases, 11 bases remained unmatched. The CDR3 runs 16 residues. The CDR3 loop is CASSLGQGSGNYGYTF. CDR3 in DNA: TGTGCCAGCAGTTTAGGACAGGGGAGTGGTAATTATGGCTACACCTTC.

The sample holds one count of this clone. The CDR3 spells CASSASQGRDQPQHF. The CDR3 DNA sequence: TGTGCCAGCAGCGCGAGCCAGGGAAGGGATCAGCCCCAGCATTTT. The chain recombines TRBV9 with TRBJ1-5; possibly TRBD1 for D (5 bases). The V gene lost 3 bases and the J gene lost 5 bases, with 15 bases spanning the gap. CDR3 length equals 15 residues. From germline, CDR1 is SGDLS and CDR2 YYNGEE.

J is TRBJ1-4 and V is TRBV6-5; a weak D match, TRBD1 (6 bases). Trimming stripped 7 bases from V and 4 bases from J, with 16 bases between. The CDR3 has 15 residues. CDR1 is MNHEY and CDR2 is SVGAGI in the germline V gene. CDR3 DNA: TGTGCCAGCAAACGGGCGGGGGGCAGTAATGAAAAACTGTTTTTT. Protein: CASKRAGGSNEKLFF.

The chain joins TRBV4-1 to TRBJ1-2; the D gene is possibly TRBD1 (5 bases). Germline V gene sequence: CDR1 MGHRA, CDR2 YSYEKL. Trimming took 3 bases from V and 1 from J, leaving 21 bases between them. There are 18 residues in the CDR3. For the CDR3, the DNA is TGCGCCAGCAGCCAGGTCTATTCAGGGATTGAACTTAACTATGGCTACACCTTC. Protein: CASSQVYSGIELNYGYTF.

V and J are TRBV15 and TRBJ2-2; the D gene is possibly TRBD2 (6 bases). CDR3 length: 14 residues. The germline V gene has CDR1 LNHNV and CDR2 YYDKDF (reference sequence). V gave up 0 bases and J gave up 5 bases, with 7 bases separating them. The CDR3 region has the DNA TGTGCCACCAGCAGAGATGGGGGGACCGGGGAGCTGTTTTTT. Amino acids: CATSRDGGTGELFF. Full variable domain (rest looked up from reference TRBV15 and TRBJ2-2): DAMVIQNPRYQVTQFGKPVTLSCSQTLNHNVMYWYQQKSSQAPKLLFHYYDKDFNNEADTPDNFQSRRPNTSFCFLDIRSPGLGDTAMYLCATSRDGGTGELFFGEGSRLTVL.

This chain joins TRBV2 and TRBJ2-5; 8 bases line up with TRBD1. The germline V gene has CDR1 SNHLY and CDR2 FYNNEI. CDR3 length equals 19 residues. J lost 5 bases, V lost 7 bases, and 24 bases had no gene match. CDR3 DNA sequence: TGTGCCAGCAAGGATGACGATGGAACGACAGGGGATTATCAGGAGACCCAGTACTTC. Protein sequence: CASKDDDGTTGDYQETQYF.

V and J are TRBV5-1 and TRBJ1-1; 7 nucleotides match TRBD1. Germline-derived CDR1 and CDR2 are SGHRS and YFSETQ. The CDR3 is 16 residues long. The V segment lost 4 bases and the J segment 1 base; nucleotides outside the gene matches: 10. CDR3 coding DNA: TGCGCCAGCAGCCCGGGACAGACAAGAAGGAACACTGAAGCTTTCTTT. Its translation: CASSPGQTRRNTEAFF.

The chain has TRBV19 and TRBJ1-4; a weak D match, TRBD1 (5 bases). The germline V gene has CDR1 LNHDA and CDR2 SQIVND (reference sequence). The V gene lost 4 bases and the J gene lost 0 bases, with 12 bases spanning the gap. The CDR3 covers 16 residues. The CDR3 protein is CASSTRDRSTNEKLFF. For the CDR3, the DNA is TGTGCCAGTAGTACTCGAGACAGATCAACTAATGAAAAACTGTTTTTT.